A single T cell receptor (beta chain) is shown here with its context. The target antigen is unknown. The sample comes from a study of cytomegalovirus exposure and HLA in healthy donors. CDR1 is LGHNA, CDR2 YSLEER, per germline. The ends were cut back, 2 bases at V and 6 bases at J, with 20 bases in the middle. The CDR3 has 17 residues. Assay used: immunoSEQ multiplex PCR; TCRdb lists only in-frame clones, some missing. The repertoire consists of some 170,000 clones, with approximately 87% occurring once and the leading ten covering approximately 1.5%. Findings and caveats of the study: Published work reported that the classifier diagnosed cytomegalovirus status with high specificity and sensitivity.

Sequences were obtained from PBMCs. The receptor was derived from a woman younger than 45 in good health and CMV-seronegative. This sequence joins TRBV4-3 and TRBJ2-4, with D maybe TRBD2 (6 bases). The CDR3 nucleotides read TGCGCCAGCAGCCAACTAGCCAGTGGGGCGGGGATAAACATTCAGTACTTC. It yields the protein CASSQLASGAGINIQYF.